A single sample gave rise to the 9 T cell receptor beta chains below, sequenced in a study of T cells in Graves' hyperthyroidism and ophthalmopathy. TCR beta CDR3 region amplification was performed from RNA transcripts. TCR CDR3 underwent first-round RT-PCR with the HTBI primer set. TCRdb fed the multiplex PCR reads into MiXCR, producing one record per CDR3 protein. The data show approximately 400,000 distinct CDR3 sequences, about a sixth seen once. Sequenced sample: blood. The receptors derive from a woman aged 18-29 years with Graves' hyperthyroidism that later progressed to Graves' ophthalmopathy.

The chain recombines TRBV20-1 with TRBJ2-7; TRBD2 matches at 11 bases. V trimming: 1 base; J trimming: 3 bases; junction bases outside the gene matches: 8. Germline V gives CDR1 DFQATT, CDR2 SNEGSKA (reference sequence). CDR3 size: 16 residues. The CDR3 spells CSARGTSGQPYYEQYF. CDR3 DNA: TGCAGTGCTAGAGGGACTAGCGGGCAACCGTACTACGAGCAGTACTTC.

This clonotype was seen a handful of times. This chain links TRBV28 with TRBJ1-5; D gene ambiguous. The CDR3 contains 16 residues. Germline CDR1 reads MDHEN; CDR2 reads SYDVKM. Trimming shortened V by 4 bases and J by 5 bases, and 18 bases separated the two germline ends. CDR3 in amino acids: CASSSPVPPYHQPQHF. The CDR3 DNA sequence: TGTGCCAGCAGTTCTCCGGTCCCACCTTACCATCAGCCCCAGCATTTT.

In this sample, this clonotype turned up many times. This chain uses TRBV5-5 with TRBJ2-7; D is undetermined. Germline V gene sequence: CDR1 SGHKS, CDR2 YYEKEE (reference sequence). The CDR3 has 15 residues. Between the trimmed V and J ends, which lost 2 bases and 7 bases, there was a span of 19 bases. CDR3 loop: CASSLRDREKAEQYF. The DNA for the CDR3 is TGTGCCAGCAGCTTACGCGACCGTGAGAAAGCGGAGCAGTACTTC.

This chain connects TRBV5-1 to TRBJ2-3, with TRBD2 matching 9 bases. Germline V lookup: CDR1 SGHRS, CDR2 YFSETQ. This CDR3 contains 15 residues. Trimming at V came to 7 bases and at J to 3 bases, leaving 9 bases not matched to a gene. This chain's CDR3 is CASRRAGGYTDTQYF. Written as DNA, the CDR3 is TGCGCCAGCCGGCGGGCGGGAGGGTATACAGATACGCAGTATTTT.

This clonotype showed up many times. V gene TRBV3-1 combines with J gene TRBJ1-1; no clear D gene. The germline V gene has CDR1 LGHDT and CDR2 YNNKEL (reference sequence). CDR3 length: 13 residues. V lost 2 bases and J lost 1, with 5 bases in between. In DNA, the CDR3 is TGTGCCAGCAGCCAATTAGGGAACACTGAAGCTTTCTTT. It codes for CASSQLGNTEAFF.

Only one count was recorded for this clonotype. A read error may be the cause here, since a much bigger clone is one base away. This chain uses TRBV7-9 with TRBJ2-5; a weak D match, TRBD2 (5 bases). The CDR3 runs to 18 residues. The germline V gene encodes CDR1 SEHNR and CDR2 FQNEAQ (reference sequence). Written as DNA, the CDR3 is TGTGCCAGCAGCTCATTCCCGCGGCCCTCGGGGAACCAAGAGGCCCAGTACTTC. This codes for CASSSFPRPSGNQEAQYF. The complete variable domain, with remaining parts taken from reference TRBV7-9 and TRBJ2-5, reads DTGVSQNPRHKITKRGQNVTFRCDPISEHNRLYWYRQTLGQGPEFLTYFQNEAQLEKSRLLSDRFSAERPKGSFSTLEIQRTEQGDSAMYLCASSSFPRPSGNQEAQYFGPGTRLLVL.

This clonotype appeared many times. The V gene is TRBV20-1, the J gene TRBJ2-5; D ambiguous. Germline-derived CDR1 and CDR2 are DFQATT and SNEGSKA (reference sequence). CDR3 length equals 12 residues. Trimming took 3 bases from V and 1 from J, leaving 6 bases between them. The CDR3 is CSASSAQETQYF. The CDR3 DNA reads as TGCAGTGCTAGTTCTGCCCAAGAGACCCAGTACTTC.

In this sample, this clonotype turned up many times. The chain carries TRBV6-1 and TRBJ2-7; D unclear. Trimming removed 3 bases at V and 4 bases at J, with 10 bases between. The CDR3 spans 13 residues. Germline lookup yields CDR1 MNHNS and CDR2 SASEGT. CDR3 sequence: CASSDGFPYEQYF. The CDR3, as DNA: TGTGCCAGCAGTGACGGCTTCCCTTACGAGCAGTACTTC.

There are a few counts of this clonotype. The chain employs TRBV4-3 and TRBJ2-2; no reliable D call. V was trimmed by 1 base and J by 0 bases, leaving 6 bases between them. Germline V gene lookup returns CDR1 LGHNA and CDR2 YSLEER. This CDR3 is built from 15 residues. The CDR3 protein is CASSQGTPNTGELFF. For the CDR3, the DNA is TGCGCCAGCAGCCAAGGAACTCCGAACACCGGGGAGCTGTTTTTT.